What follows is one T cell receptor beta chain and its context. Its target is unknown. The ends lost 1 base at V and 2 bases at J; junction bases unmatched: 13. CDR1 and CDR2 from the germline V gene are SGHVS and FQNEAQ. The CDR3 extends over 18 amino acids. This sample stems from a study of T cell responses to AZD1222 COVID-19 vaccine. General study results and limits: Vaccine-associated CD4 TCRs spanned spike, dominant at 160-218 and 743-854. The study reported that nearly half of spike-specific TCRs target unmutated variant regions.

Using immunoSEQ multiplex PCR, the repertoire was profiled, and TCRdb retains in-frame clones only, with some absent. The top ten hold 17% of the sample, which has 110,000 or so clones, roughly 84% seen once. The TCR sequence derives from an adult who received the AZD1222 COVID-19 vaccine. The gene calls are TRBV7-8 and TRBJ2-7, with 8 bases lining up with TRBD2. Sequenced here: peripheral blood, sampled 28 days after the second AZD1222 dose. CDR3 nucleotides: TGTGCCAGCAGCTTAGTGCCTAGCGGGCCATTTTCAACCTACGAGCAGTACTTC. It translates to CASSLVPSGPFSTYEQYF.